Listed below are T cell receptor beta chains from one sample, sequenced in a study of blood T cell repertoires in COVID-19. Produced via immunoSEQ multiplex PCR; TCRdb's table is partial and in-frame only. The table has 80,000 or so clones, 70% to 90% seen once. The material sequenced was peripheral blood. Receptors were obtained from a man aged 55-75 years with COVID-19, enrolled during active disease. The CDR3 runs from the conserved cysteine through the conserved F or W. The D gene is left open where the match is weak. Size is stated for part of the rows, as once, few or many counts, or as a class when the clone is expanded.

j_call	d_call	v_call	clone_size	cdr3_aa	cdr3_nt
TRBJ1-5	TRBD1	TRBV19	-	CASSSGQGVGNQPQHF	TGTGCCAGTAGTAGCGGGCAGGGGGTTGGTAATCAGCCCCAGCATTTT
TRBJ2-5	TRBD2	TRBV7-6	-	CASSLAGGGSQETQYF	TGTGCCAGCAGCTTAGCAGGCGGGGGGTCCCAAGAGACCCAGTACTTC
TRBJ2-1	-	TRBV24-1	-	CATRGSGLTDEQFF	TGTGCCACCAGAGGGTCAGGGCTGACCGATGAGCAGTTCTTC
TRBJ1-1	TRBD1	TRBV7-9	once	CASSSGQKNTEAFF	TGTGCCAGCAGCTCGGGACAGAAGAACACTGAAGCTTTCTTT
TRBJ2-7	TRBD1	TRBV27	-	CASRGTGGLYEQYF	TGTGCCAGCAGGGGGACAGGGGGTCTCTACGAGCAGTACTTC
TRBJ1-2	TRBD1	TRBV5-5	-	CASSFGTGIYGYTF	TGTGCCAGCAGCTTCGGGACAGGGATCTATGGCTACACCTTC
TRBJ2-7	TRBD1	TRBV6-4	-	CASSMTGYSEQYF	TGTGCCAGCAGTATGACAGGGTATTCCGAGCAGTACTTC
TRBJ1-2	-	TRBV24-1	-	CATSDKMDRHYGYTF	TGTGCCACCAGTGATAAAATGGACAGACACTATGGCTACACCTTC
TRBJ2-3	TRBD2	TRBV7-3	-	CASSLASGVDTQYF	TGTGCCAGCAGCTTAGCTAGCGGGGTAGATACGCAGTATTTT
TRBJ2-1	-	TRBV5-4	-	CASSLAGPSSYNEQFF	TGTGCCAGCAGCCTGGCGGGTCCTAGCAGCTACAATGAGCAGTTCTTC
TRBJ1-4	-	TRBV18	-	CASSPNTHQLEKLFF	TGTGCCAGCTCACCGAACACTCACCAACTCGAAAAACTATTTTTT
TRBJ2-3	TRBD2	TRBV6-1	once	CASSEMVSGRLTDTQYF	TGTGCCAGCAGTGAGATGGTTAGCGGGAGGCTAACAGATACGCAGTATTTT
TRBJ2-5	-	TRBV5-4	-	CASSPGPGTSQETQYF	TGTGCCAGCAGCCCGGGACCCGGGACAAGCCAAGAGACCCAGTACTTC
TRBJ2-1	-	TRBV14	-	CASSQVGGMSYNEQFF	TGTGCCAGCAGCCAAGTGGGCGGGATGTCCTACAATGAGCAGTTCTTC
TRBJ2-3	TRBD2	TRBV3-1/TRBV3-2	-	CASSHKEPSGSSGTDTQYF	TGTGCCAGCAGCCATAAAGAGCCTAGCGGGAGTTCAGGCACAGATACGCAGTATTTT
TRBJ1-2	-	TRBV28	-	CASSLLNYRFNYGYTF	TGTGCCAGCAGTTTACTCAACTACAGGTTTAACTATGGCTACACCTTC
TRBJ1-2	-	TRBV10-3	-	CAASESYGYTF	TGTGCCGCCTCGGAGAGCTATGGCTACACCTTC
TRBJ1-4	TRBD1	TRBV15	-	CATRQGAGTNEKLFF	TGTGCCACCAGACAGGGGGCAGGGACTAATGAAAAACTGTTTTTT
TRBJ2-7	TRBD2	TRBV18	-	CASSPTSSPYEQYF	TGTGCCAGCTCACCGACTAGCTCTCCCTACGAGCAGTACTTC
TRBJ1-1	-	TRBV30	-	CACSPTVNTEAFF	TGTGCCTGCTCCCCGACTGTGAACACTGAAGCTTTCTTT
TRBJ2-6	TRBD1	TRBV5-1	-	CASSLEGTGWGGANVLTF	TGCGCCAGCAGCTTGGAAGGGACAGGTTGGGGAGGGGCCAACGTCCTGACTTTC
TRBJ1-5	TRBD1	TRBV19	-	CASSIGVGRGIRQPQHF	TGTGCCAGTAGTATTGGGGTCGGCAGGGGGATCCGTCAGCCCCAGCATTTT
TRBJ2-7	-	TRBV2	-	CASSESEIYEQYF	TGTGCCAGCAGTGAATCTGAGATCTACGAGCAGTACTTC
TRBJ1-2	TRBD1	TRBV12-3/TRBV12-4	-	CASSPTGQKFAF	TGTGCCAGCAGTCCGACGGGACAGAAGTTCGCCTTC
TRBJ1-6	TRBD1	TRBV7-2	-	CASSLTGTVDSPLHF	TGTGCCAGCAGCTTAACCGGGACAGTCGATTCACCCCTCCACTTT
TRBJ1-5	TRBD1	TRBV19	-	CASSADRGSPMPQHF	TGTGCCAGTAGTGCGGACAGGGGCTCGCCCATGCCCCAGCATTTT
TRBJ1-5	TRBD1	TRBV6-1	-	CASSEPGQGRQPQHF	TGTGCCAGCAGTGAACCGGGACAGGGACGTCAGCCCCAGCATTTT
TRBJ1-2	TRBD1	TRBV11-2	-	CASSFGGDRGIHGYTF	TGTGCCAGCAGCTTCGGCGGCGACAGGGGTATTCATGGCTACACCTTC
TRBJ2-7	TRBD2	TRBV2	-	CASRDYIISYEQYF	TGTGCCAGCCGGGACTACATTATCTCCTACGAGCAGTACTTC
TRBJ2-2	-	TRBV5-1	-	CASSPIPGTGELFF	TGCGCCAGCAGCCCTATACCGGGGACCGGGGAGCTGTTTTTT
TRBJ1-1	-	TRBV19	-	CASSTGLNTEAFF	TGTGCCAGTAGTACAGGTCTGAACACTGAAGCTTTCTTT
TRBJ1-2	TRBD1	TRBV5-5	few	CASSSTGGANYGYTF	TGTGCCAGCAGTTCGACAGGGGGGGCTAACTATGGCTACACCTTC
TRBJ1-6	-	TRBV5-1	-	CASSPRQSSYNSPLHF	TGCGCCAGCAGCCCTAGACAGAGCTCCTATAATTCACCCCTCCACTTT
TRBJ2-5	-	TRBV2	-	CASRRGPQETQYF	TGTGCCAGCAGGCGGGGGCCTCAAGAGACCCAGTACTTC
TRBJ2-5	TRBD1	TRBV10-1	-	CASSELPGTGGRKTQYF	TGCGCCAGCAGTGAGTTGCCCGGGACAGGGGGAAGAAAGACCCAGTACTTC
TRBJ1-1	TRBD1	TRBV19	once	CASSMDRTGFMNTEAFF	TGTGCCAGTAGTATGGACCGGACAGGGTTTATGAACACTGAAGCTTTCTTT
TRBJ2-1	-	TRBV3-1/TRBV3-2	-	CASSQADSNEQFF	TGTGCCAGCAGCCAGGCAGATTCCAATGAGCAGTTCTTC
TRBJ1-2	TRBD1	TRBV30	-	CAWSSGQGYGYTF	TGTGCCTGGAGTTCCGGACAGGGGTATGGCTACACCTTC
TRBJ1-1	-	TRBV9	-	CASSARTGVPTLLNTEAFF	TGTGCCAGCAGCGCCAGAACAGGAGTGCCAACCCTCCTCAACACTGAAGCTTTCTTT
TRBJ1-1	-	TRBV29-1	few	CSVDVTGTTEAFF	TGCAGCGTGGACGTGACAGGTACCACTGAAGCTTTCTTT
TRBJ1-4	TRBD1	TRBV12-3/TRBV12-4	-	CASTGTVDEKLFF	TGTGCCAGCACCGGGACAGTGGATGAAAAACTGTTTTTT
TRBJ2-7	-	TRBV10-1	-	CASSESTGRYEQYF	TGCGCCAGCAGTGAGTCTACAGGGCGCTACGAGCAGTACTTC
TRBJ2-2	TRBD2	TRBV5-1	-	CASSSQREVFGTGELFF	TGCGCCAGCAGCTCCCAGCGGGAGGTATTCGGCACCGGGGAGCTGTTTTTT
TRBJ1-3	TRBD1	TRBV5-4	-	CASSYDRAGTIYF	TGTGCCAGCAGCTACGACAGGGCGGGCACCATATATTTT
TRBJ1-1	-	TRBV5-5	-	CASSLARRGTEAFF	TGTGCCAGCAGCTTGGCCAGGAGGGGCACTGAAGCTTTCTTT
TRBJ1-2	-	TRBV30	-	CAWSGTLFHGYTF	TGTGCCTGGAGTGGGACTCTTTTTCATGGCTACACCTTC
TRBJ1-2	-	TRBV24-1	-	CATSDFWATYGYTF	TGTGCCACCAGTGATTTTTGGGCCACCTATGGCTACACCTTC
TRBJ2-7	TRBD1	TRBV27	-	CASKTGRTTYEQYF	TGTGCCAGCAAGACAGGGAGAACCACCTACGAGCAGTACTTC
TRBJ1-5	-	TRBV7-2	-	CASSLVGGPMGNQPQHF	TGTGCCAGCAGCTTAGTGGGGGGGCCCATGGGCAATCAGCCCCAGCATTTT
TRBJ1-5	TRBD1	TRBV19	once	CASNRDSYQPQHF	TGTGCCAGTAATAGGGACAGCTATCAGCCCCAGCATTTT
TRBJ2-1	-	TRBV2	-	CASLGGSTYNEQFF	TGTGCCAGCCTTGGCGGGTCAACCTACAATGAGCAGTTCTTC
TRBJ2-3	TRBD2	TRBV5-1	-	CASSSGLAGGLPDTQYF	TGCGCCAGCAGCTCAGGACTAGCGGGGGGGCTGCCAGATACGCAGTATTTT
TRBJ2-1	-	TRBV10-1	-	CASSDLWLARKDEQFF	TGCGCCAGCAGTGACTTATGGCTAGCGAGGAAGGATGAGCAGTTCTTC
TRBJ2-3	-	TRBV5-6	-	CASSSISGDTQYF	TGTGCCAGCAGTTCCATCTCGGGAGATACGCAGTATTTT
TRBJ2-1	TRBD1	TRBV5-5	-	CASSSSTGASYNEQFF	TGTGCCAGCAGCTCGTCGACAGGGGCGTCCTACAATGAGCAGTTCTTC